A selection of T cell receptor beta chains follows, all from one sample in a study of T cells in Graves' hyperthyroidism and ophthalmopathy. TCRdb fed the multiplex PCR reads into MiXCR, producing one record per CDR3 protein. Of roughly 160,000 distinct CDR3 sequences in the sample, 9.4% were seen once. Specimen: blood. These TCRs come from a woman aged 18-30 years with Graves' hyperthyroidism that later progressed to Graves' ophthalmopathy. Each CDR3 is given with its conserved first and last residue. D genes are given only for firm matches. Some rows have no size entry. The others give once, few or many, or a class for an expanded clone.

clone size | J gene | V gene | D gene | CDR3 protein | CDR3 DNA
many | TRBJ1-2 | TRBV6-1 | TRBD1 | CASSEEIQGIGYTF | TGTGCCAGCAGTGAAGAGATACAGGGGATTGGGTACACCTTC
many | TRBJ2-1 | TRBV12-3/TRBV12-4 | TRBD1 | CASSFFEGANEQFF | TGTGCCAGCAGTTTTTTCGAGGGGGCAAATGAGCAGTTCTTC
many | TRBJ1-2 | TRBV7-9 | NA | CASSGGRFRYTF | TGTGCCAGCAGCGGGGGGCGTTTCCGCTACACCTTC
once | TRBJ2-2 | TRBV7-2 | NA | CASSHRRRGTGELFF | TGTGCCAGCAGCCATAGGCGCCGGGGCACCGGGGAGCTGTTTTTT
many | TRBJ1-3 | TRBV29-1 | NA | CSVERRGNTIYF | TGCAGCGTTGAAAGGCGGGGAAACACCATATATTTT
many | TRBJ2-3 | TRBV6-1 | TRBD2 | CASSESRGAVTDTQYF | TGTGCCAGCAGTGAATCGCGGGGGGCCGTTACAGATACGCAGTATTTT
many | TRBJ2-3 | TRBV12-3/TRBV12-4 | TRBD2 | CASSSREGGTDTQYF | TGTGCCAGCAGTTCCCGGGAGGGAGGGACAGATACGCAGTATTTT
many | TRBJ2-1 | TRBV3-1 | TRBD2 | CASSQGSGGENEQFF | TGTGCCAGCAGCCAAGGTAGCGGGGGGGAAAATGAGCAGTTCTTC
NA | TRBJ1-2 | TRBV20-1 | NA | CSASSRANYGYTF | TGCAGTGCTAGCTCCAGAGCTAACTATGGCTACACCTTC
NA | TRBJ1-5 | TRBV4-1 | NA | CASSQVITLRSNQPQHF | TGCGCCAGCAGCCAAGTAATTACGCTACGCAGCAATCAGCCCCAGCATTTT
many | TRBJ2-2 | TRBV6-5 | NA | CASSYDFGTANTGELFF | TGTGCCAGCAGTTACGATTTTGGGACGGCGAACACCGGGGAGCTGTTTTTT
few | TRBJ2-2 | TRBV7-3 | NA | CASSFDLNTGELFF | TGTGCCAGCAGTTTCGACTTAAACACCGGGGAGCTGTTTTTT
many | TRBJ2-7 | TRBV18 | TRBD2 | CASRREAGAGEQYF | TGTGCCAGCCGCAGGGAAGCGGGAGCGGGCGAGCAGTACTTC
many | TRBJ1-3 | TRBV6-1 | TRBD1 | CASRGTASNGNTIYF | TGTGCCAGCAGGGGGACAGCTTCCAATGGAAACACCATATATTTT
many | TRBJ2-7 | TRBV20-1 | TRBD2 | CSARGREASYEQYF | TGCAGTGCTAGGGGGCGGGAGGCCTCCTACGAGCAGTACTTC
many | TRBJ1-2 | TRBV10-3 | TRBD1 | CAIVSNSGGSGYTF | TGTGCCATCGTATCCAACTCAGGGGGCTCTGGCTACACCTTC
many | TRBJ2-7 | TRBV19 | TRBD2 | CASKIAGTGEQYF | TGTGCCAGTAAGATAGCGGGAACAGGAGAGCAGTACTTC
many | TRBJ2-3 | TRBV7-9 | TRBD2 | CASSRRTSRATDTQYF | TGTGCCAGCAGCCGGAGGACTAGCCGAGCCACAGATACGCAGTATTTT
NA | TRBJ1-1 | TRBV20-1 | NA | CSAPVVATEAFF | TGCAGTGCTCCAGTCGTGGCAACTGAAGCTTTCTTT
many | TRBJ2-1 | TRBV6-1 | TRBD1 | CGSRMDRSSYNEQFF | TGTGGCAGCAGAATGGACAGGAGTAGCTACAATGAGCAGTTCTTC
NA | TRBJ2-7 | TRBV6-1 | TRBD1 | CASSEAGQYEQYF | TGTGCCAGCAGTGAAGCGGGACAGTACGAGCAGTACTTC
many | TRBJ2-5 | TRBV24-1 | NA | CVTSDLGQETQYF | TGTGTCACCAGTGACCTGGGGCAAGAGACCCAGTACTTC
many | TRBJ1-2 | TRBV12-3/TRBV12-4 | TRBD1 | CASSYELASGQAFYGYTF | TGTGCCAGCAGTTACGAGCTTGCCTCCGGACAGGCCTTTTATGGCTACACCTTC
many | TRBJ1-1 | TRBV6-1 | NA | CASSQDLEAFF | TGTGCCAGCAGTCAAGACCTTGAAGCTTTCTTT
many | TRBJ2-5 | TRBV20-1 | TRBD2 | CSASLGGAGGAALGETQYF | TGCAGTGCTAGCCTAGGGGGCGCGGGAGGGGCGGCGCTGGGAGAGACCCAGTACTTC
few | TRBJ2-2 | TRBV5-1 | TRBD2 | CASSLFEAGAGGGELFF | TGCGCCAGCAGCTTGTTCGAGGCGGGAGCCGGGGGCGGGGAGCTGTTTTTT
many | TRBJ2-3 | TRBV5-1 | TRBD1 | CASSVDRGRTDTQYF | TGCGCCAGCAGCGTGGACAGGGGGCGCACAGATACGCAGTATTTT
NA | TRBJ2-6 | TRBV6-5 | NA | CASSYEYRLSLSGANVLTF | TGTGCCAGCAGTTACGAATACAGACTGAGCCTCTCTGGGGCCAACGTCCTGACTTTC
few | TRBJ1-2 | TRBV5-5 | NA | CASSLALQPYGYTF | TGTGCCAGCAGCTTGGCCTTGCAGCCCTATGGCTACACCTTC
many | TRBJ1-6 | TRBV12-3/TRBV12-4 | NA | CASSYTTVQNYYNSPLHF | TGTGCCAGCAGTTACACGACGGTTCAAAACTACTATAATTCACCCCTCCACTTT
many | TRBJ1-2 | TRBV6-1 | NA | CASSDDKPPYGYTF | TGTGCCAGCAGTGACGACAAGCCCCCCTATGGCTACACCTTC
NA | TRBJ1-6 | TRBV5-6 | TRBD1 | CASSSTGSYNSPLHF | TGTGCCAGCAGCTCGACAGGGTCCTATAATTCACCCCTCCACTTT
many | TRBJ2-5 | TRBV7-9 | NA | CASSLGQGIQETQYF | TGTGCCAGCAGCTTAGGGCAGGGGATTCAGGAGACCCAGTACTTC
NA | TRBJ2-3 | TRBV20-1 | TRBD2 | CSARLAGGGDTQYF | TGCAGTGCCAGACTAGCGGGAGGGGGGGATACGCAGTATTTT
many | TRBJ2-7 | TRBV13 | NA | CASSSGQPYEQYF | TGTGCCAGCAGCTCCGGACAGCCCTACGAGCAGTACTTC
NA | TRBJ1-1 | TRBV20-1 | NA | CSARVIGRDTEAFF | TGCAGTGCTAGAGTAATAGGGCGGGACACTGAAGCTTTCTTT
many | TRBJ1-1 | TRBV20-1 | NA | CSGGRGFPEAFF | TGCAGTGGGGGCAGGGGTTTTCCTGAAGCTTTCTTT
many | TRBJ1-2 | TRBV28 | TRBD1 | CASSGKGAGGYTF | TGTGCCAGCAGTGGTAAGGGGGCTGGTGGCTACACCTTC
many | TRBJ1-2 | TRBV28 | TRBD1 | CASSSPDRGRAVYGYTF | TGTGCCAGCAGTTCCCCAGACAGGGGGCGAGCCGTCTATGGCTACACCTTC
many | TRBJ1-2 | TRBV6-1 | NA | CASSENPGRTNYGYTF | TGTGCCAGCAGTGAAAATCCTGGTCGCACGAACTATGGCTACACCTTC
many | TRBJ2-1 | TRBV5-1 | NA | CASSLDGSRSYNEQFF | TGCGCCAGCAGCTTGGACGGCAGCCGATCCTACAATGAGCAGTTCTTC
few | TRBJ2-3 | TRBV5-1 | TRBD2 | CASPPYPGGDADTQYF | TGCGCCAGCCCTCCTTATCCGGGGGGGGATGCAGATACGCAGTATTTT
NA | TRBJ2-1 | TRBV19 | TRBD1 | CASTSDRGRFNEQFF | TGTGCCAGTACCAGCGACAGGGGACGTTTCAATGAGCAGTTCTTC
many | TRBJ1-2 | TRBV10-3 | TRBD1 | CAISESKGTGLNYGYTF | TGTGCCATCAGTGAGTCGAAAGGGACAGGGCTCAACTATGGCTACACCTTC
many | TRBJ2-1 | TRBV20-1 | TRBD2 | CSAGGFGSGSYNEQFF | TGCAGTGCTGGGGGCTTCGGTAGCGGGAGCTACAATGAGCAGTTCTTC
NA | TRBJ2-2 | TRBV2 | TRBD2 | CASSSGTSGVYTGELFF | TGTGCCAGCTCTTCTGGGACTAGCGGGGTTTACACCGGGGAGCTGTTTTTT
many | TRBJ1-1 | TRBV11-2 | NA | CASSSSPTEAFF | TGTGCCAGCAGCTCCAGCCCCACTGAAGCTTTCTTT
NA | TRBJ2-1 | TRBV24-1 | TRBD1 | CATSDLSGGHNEQFF | TGTGCCACCAGTGATCTCTCAGGGGGCCACAATGAGCAGTTCTTC
many | TRBJ2-3 | TRBV29-1 | NA | CSTRADTQYF | TGCAGCACTCGAGCAGATACGCAGTATTTT